Each of the 9 T cell receptor beta chains below was sequenced from the same sample in a study of identical twins. Each CDR3 protein is one row after TCRdb ran MiXCR on the 5' RACE reads. The sample includes a few hundred thousand distinct CDR3 sequences, 8% to 11% of them seen just once. Input material: memory T cells sorted from blood. These receptor sequences come from a man in his fifties in good health.

The V and J genes are TRBV12-3 or TRBV12-4 and TRBJ2-7; tentative D call: TRBD2 (5 bases). This CDR3 comprises 13 residues. V lost 6 bases, J lost 3 bases, and 12 bases lay in between. As DNA, the CDR3 is TGTGCCAGCAGCATGTCGGGGTTCTACGAGCAGTACTTC. This codes for CASSMSGFYEQYF.

This clonotype was seen ten or more times. The CDR3 sequence: CASSSRTGHSGNTIYF. The CDR3 nucleotides are TGTGCCAGCAGCTCCCGGACAGGGCACTCTGGAAACACCATATATTTT. V gene TRBV7-6 combines with J gene TRBJ1-3; TRBD1 agrees at 8 bases. Trimming at V came to 4 bases and at J to 0 bases, leaving 5 bases not matched to a gene. Germline lookup yields CDR1 SGHVS and CDR2 FNYEAQ. The length of the CDR3 is 16 residues.

A few counts support this clonotype. The chain combines TRBV7-9 with TRBJ2-3; 9 bases align to TRBD2. Germline CDR1 reads SEHNR; CDR2 reads FQNEAQ (reference sequence). This CDR3 is 16 amino acids long. V lost 2 bases and J lost 3; bases outside the gene matches: 6. The CDR3 sequence: CASSLPAGGMTDTQYF. CDR3 sequence (DNA): TGTGCCAGCAGCTTACCAGCGGGAGGCATGACAGATACGCAGTATTTT.

This chain uses TRBV12-3 or TRBV12-4 with TRBJ1-2; tentatively, D is TRBD1 (5 bases). The CDR3 has 15 amino acids. V shed 1 base and J shed 4 bases, with 13 bases lying between them. Here the CDR3 reads CASSLGSRGSYGYTF. The CDR3 DNA reads as TGTGCCAGCAGTTTAGGATCGAGGGGCAGCTATGGCTACACCTTC.

This clonotype was counted many times. The chain couples TRBV6-1 to TRBJ2-5; D unclear. V lost 8 bases, J lost 0 bases, and 13 bases lay in between. CDR1 and CDR2 from the germline V gene are MNHNS and SASEGT. CDR3 size: 14 residues. CDR3 nucleotides: TGTGCCAGCCGAGAAACAGTGTACCAAGAGACCCAGTACTTC. Translating it yields CASRETVYQETQYF.

The J gene is TRBJ2-7, the V gene TRBV20-1, with 12 bases fitting TRBD2. CDR1 is DFQATT and CDR2 is SNEGSKA in the germline V gene (reference sequence). V was pared by 5 bases and J by 12 bases, with 14 bases of the junction left unmatched. The CDR3 loop spans 14 amino acids. CDR3 protein: CSALAGGPKDLRYF. In DNA, the CDR3 is TGCAGTGCTCTAGCGGGAGGGCCTAAGGATTTGCGGTACTTC.

This clonotype has at least ten counts. V gene TRBV20-1 combines with J gene TRBJ2-7, with D perhaps matching TRBD1 (7 bases). The length of the CDR3 is 12 residues. Germline loops: CDR1 DFQATT, CDR2 SNEGSKA (reference sequence). V gave up 2 bases and J gave up 7 bases, with 12 bases separating them. The CDR3 nucleotides read TGCAGTGCTAGAACAGGGGCGGGGGAGCAGTACTTC. This gives the protein CSARTGAGEQYF.

This clonotype was seen at least ten times. The V and J genes are TRBV5-1 and TRBJ2-7, with 9 bases that match TRBD1. Trimming took 4 bases from V and 2 from J; bases not matched to a gene: 10. CDR1 and CDR2 (germline): SGHRS, YFSETQ. This CDR3 has 16 amino acids. DNA for the CDR3: TGCGCCAGCAGCCCCCAGGGGACAGGGTCGACCTACGAGCAGTACTTC. Its translation: CASSPQGTGSTYEQYF.

Concerning this clonotype itself: A much larger clone lies a single base off, so this may be a read error. The genes are TRBV12-3 or TRBV12-4 and TRBJ1-5, with D perhaps TRBD1 (6 bases). This CDR3 contains 14 residues. V was clipped by 2 bases and J by 9 bases, with 14 bases between them. CDR3 sequence: CASSLRGGRPPQHF. The CDR3 region has the DNA TGTGCCAGCAGTTTAAGGGGGGGCAGGCCGCCCCAGCATTTT.